The rows below give T cell receptor beta chains drawn from one sample of a study of PD-L1 blockade in urothelial cancer. The repertoire was sequenced with immunoSEQ multiplex PCR; TCRdb's copy has only in-frame clones and lacks some. The repertoire consists of 58,000 or so clones, with 80% to 85% occurring once and the leading ten covering 3.2%. Sequenced material: PBMCs, taken around atezolizumab (anti-PD-L1) treatment. Every receptor here comes from a man between 70 and 80 years old with urothelial cancer. Each CDR3 is given with its conserved first and last residue. Each record gives: J gene, clone size, V gene, D gene, CDR3 DNA, CDR3 protein. A D gene is named only where the DNA matches it firmly. Only some rows state a clone size, as once, few, many or a class for expanded clones.

J gene: TRBJ2-7
clone size: NA
V gene: TRBV7-9
D gene: TRBD2
CDR3 DNA: TGTGCCAGCAGTCCCCTGACTAGCGGGAGTTACGAGCAGTACTTC
CDR3 protein: CASSPLTSGSYEQYF

J gene: TRBJ2-5
clone size: once
V gene: TRBV29-1
D gene: TRBD2
CDR3 DNA: TGCAGCGTTGAGGCTAGCGGGATCGGAGAGACCCAGTACTTC
CDR3 protein: CSVEASGIGETQYF

J gene: TRBJ2-5
clone size: once
V gene: TRBV7-9
D gene: NA
CDR3 DNA: TGTGCCAGCAGCTTAAGGGACACGGAGACCCAGTACTTC
CDR3 protein: CASSLRDTETQYF

J gene: TRBJ2-1
clone size: NA
V gene: TRBV5-1
D gene: TRBD2
CDR3 DNA: TGCGCCAGCAGCTTGGTCTCTAGCGGGAGTATAAAGAATGAGCAGTTCTTC
CDR3 protein: CASSLVSSGSIKNEQFF

J gene: TRBJ2-3
clone size: NA
V gene: TRBV6-5
D gene: NA
CDR3 DNA: TGTGCCAGCAGTTACTTGGGGGGAGGCACAGATACGCAGTATTTT
CDR3 protein: CASSYLGGGTDTQYF

J gene: TRBJ2-7
clone size: NA
V gene: TRBV20-1
D gene: TRBD2
CDR3 DNA: TGCAGTGCCAGGACTAGTTTGCGGCAGTACTTC
CDR3 protein: CSARTSLRQYF

J gene: TRBJ2-7
clone size: once
V gene: TRBV10-3
D gene: NA
CDR3 DNA: TGTGCCATCAGTGAGTACGGCGAGCAGTACTTC
CDR3 protein: CAISEYGEQYF

J gene: TRBJ2-1
clone size: few
V gene: TRBV30
D gene: TRBD2
CDR3 DNA: TGTGCCTGGGGTTCCGGGGCGGGAGGGTACAATGAGCAGTTCTTC
CDR3 protein: CAWGSGAGGYNEQFF

J gene: TRBJ1-4
clone size: NA
V gene: TRBV18
D gene: NA
CDR3 DNA: TGTGCCAGCTCGCTTCAGGGTACTAATGAAAAACTGTTTTTT
CDR3 protein: CASSLQGTNEKLFF

J gene: TRBJ2-7
clone size: once
V gene: TRBV18
D gene: NA
CDR3 DNA: TGTGCCAGCTCACCACCGGTCGCTAACGAGCAGTACTTC
CDR3 protein: CASSPPVANEQYF

J gene: TRBJ2-3
clone size: NA
V gene: TRBV9
D gene: TRBD2
CDR3 DNA: TGTGCCAGCAGCGTAGCGATAGGGTCTAGCGGGATTGGGGCCACAGATACGCAGTATTTT
CDR3 protein: CASSVAIGSSGIGATDTQYF

J gene: TRBJ1-4
clone size: NA
V gene: TRBV7-9
D gene: TRBD1
CDR3 DNA: TGTGCCAGCAGCACCGGGACAGCCTCCTGGGCTGAAAAACTGTTTTTT
CDR3 protein: CASSTGTASWAEKLFF

J gene: TRBJ2-1
clone size: NA
V gene: TRBV4-1
D gene: TRBD2
CDR3 DNA: TGCGCCAGCAGCCCGCGCTTGGAAGGGGGAGCGGGAGGGCCTGTCAATGAGCAGTTCTTC
CDR3 protein: CASSPRLEGGAGGPVNEQFF

J gene: TRBJ2-3
clone size: NA
V gene: TRBV19
D gene: NA
CDR3 DNA: TGTGCCAGTAGTATCGGCAGGGCGCCGCCAGATACGCAGTATTTT
CDR3 protein: CASSIGRAPPDTQYF

J gene: TRBJ2-2
clone size: few
V gene: TRBV7-6
D gene: TRBD2
CDR3 DNA: TGTGCCAGCAGCTTCCTTAGCGGGATAGCCGGGGAGCTGTTTTTT
CDR3 protein: CASSFLSGIAGELFF

J gene: TRBJ2-3
clone size: NA
V gene: TRBV2
D gene: TRBD1
CDR3 DNA: TGTGCCAGCCCCTTACAGGGGTCCCCAGATACGCAGTATTTT
CDR3 protein: CASPLQGSPDTQYF

J gene: TRBJ1-1
clone size: once
V gene: TRBV29-1
D gene: NA
CDR3 DNA: TGCAGCGTAACCGGGACAACTGAAGCTTTCTTT
CDR3 protein: CSVTGTTEAFF

J gene: TRBJ2-3
clone size: few
V gene: TRBV11-3
D gene: TRBD2
CDR3 DNA: TGTGCCAGCAGCCTGGGACTAGCGTCAGATACGCAGTATTTT
CDR3 protein: CASSLGLASDTQYF

J gene: TRBJ1-1
clone size: NA
V gene: TRBV11-2
D gene: TRBD1
CDR3 DNA: TGTGCCAGCAGCCCCGGGCCGGACAGGATGAACACTGAAGCTTTCTTT
CDR3 protein: CASSPGPDRMNTEAFF

J gene: TRBJ1-3
clone size: NA
V gene: TRBV9
D gene: NA
CDR3 DNA: TGTGCCAGCAGCGTAGGCCCCGCGAGGGCAAACACCATATATTTT
CDR3 protein: CASSVGPARANTIYF

J gene: TRBJ2-5
clone size: NA
V gene: TRBV6-1
D gene: NA
CDR3 DNA: TGTGCCAGCAGTGACTGGGGAGTTGACGAGACCCAGTACTTC
CDR3 protein: CASSDWGVDETQYF

J gene: TRBJ2-2
clone size: NA
V gene: TRBV15
D gene: NA
CDR3 DNA: TGTGCCACCAGCAGAGAGGGCAGGGAGGACACCGGGGAGCTGTTTTTT
CDR3 protein: CATSREGREDTGELFF

J gene: TRBJ2-7
clone size: once
V gene: TRBV2
D gene: NA
CDR3 DNA: TGTGCCAGCATGATGGCGGCAACCTACGAGCAGTACTTC
CDR3 protein: CASMMAATYEQYF

J gene: TRBJ1-5
clone size: NA
V gene: TRBV10-3
D gene: NA
CDR3 DNA: TGTGCCATCGGGCAGGCCAATCAGCCCCAGCATTTT
CDR3 protein: CAIGQANQPQHF

J gene: TRBJ1-5
clone size: NA
V gene: TRBV6-5
D gene: TRBD1
CDR3 DNA: TGTGCCAGCAGTTCCCGACAGGGGGTTAGCAATCAGCCCCAGCATTTT
CDR3 protein: CASSSRQGVSNQPQHF

J gene: TRBJ1-4
clone size: once
V gene: TRBV7-6
D gene: TRBD1
CDR3 DNA: TGTGCCAGCAGCTTAGAGGCCAGGGGGACAGGGCTTGAAAAACTGTTTTTT
CDR3 protein: CASSLEARGTGLEKLFF

J gene: TRBJ2-4
clone size: few
V gene: TRBV18
D gene: NA
CDR3 DNA: TGTGCAACGACCTTACGCTCCACACCGGAGGGCATTCAGTACTTC
CDR3 protein: CATTLRSTPEGIQYF

J gene: TRBJ2-1
clone size: NA
V gene: TRBV9
D gene: NA
CDR3 DNA: TGTGCCAGCAGCCTGGACGGGGTCTCCTACAATGAGCAGTTCTTC
CDR3 protein: CASSLDGVSYNEQFF

J gene: TRBJ2-5
clone size: NA
V gene: TRBV7-9
D gene: TRBD2
CDR3 DNA: TGTGCCAGCAGCTTAGGGACTAGCGGGAGCGAGACCCAGTACTTC
CDR3 protein: CASSLGTSGSETQYF

J gene: TRBJ2-1
clone size: NA
V gene: TRBV7-9
D gene: TRBD1
CDR3 DNA: TGTGCCAGCAGCTTAGATTTTGGGACAGCTTACAATGAGCAGTTCTTC
CDR3 protein: CASSLDFGTAYNEQFF

J gene: TRBJ1-3
clone size: NA
V gene: TRBV6-1
D gene: NA
CDR3 DNA: TGTGCCAGCAGTGAAATTTCGTATTCTGGAAACACCATATATTTT
CDR3 protein: CASSEISYSGNTIYF

J gene: TRBJ1-2
clone size: NA
V gene: TRBV5-5
D gene: TRBD1
CDR3 DNA: TGTGCCAGCAGCTTCGACAGGGGGTCTGGCTACACCTTC
CDR3 protein: CASSFDRGSGYTF